These 10 T cell receptor beta chains share one sample of origin, sequenced in a study of blood T cell repertoires in COVID-19. Repertoires were generated with immunoSEQ multiplex PCR, while TCRdb's copy carries only in-frame clones and drops some. The sample has 150,000 to 200,000 clones, about 87% seen once. The sample consisted of peripheral blood. These receptors originate from a man aged 40-50 years with active or convalescent COVID-19.

The chain combines TRBV19 with TRBJ1-2; 9 positions agree with TRBD1. The CDR3 totals 12 residues. Germline V gene lookup returns CDR1 LNHDA and CDR2 SQIVND (reference sequence). The trim removed 8 bases at V and 9 bases at J, leaving 7 bases unmatched. The CDR3 sequence is CASRRDRASYTF. In DNA form, the CDR3 reads TGTGCCAGTCGCCGGGACAGGGCAAGCTACACCTTC.

The rearrangement links TRBV11-3 to TRBJ2-1, with D tentatively TRBD1 (5 bases). Deletions cut 1 base from V and 7 bases from J, with 8 bases between. This CDR3 comprises 13 residues. Germline values: CDR1 SGHNT, CDR2 YENEEA. The CDR3 loop is CASSLVRVNEQFF. The CDR3 region has the DNA TGTGCCAGCAGCTTAGTCAGGGTAAATGAGCAGTTCTTC.

J is TRBJ2-7 and V is TRBV5-6, with TRBD1 identical over 7 bases. CDR3 length: 14 residues. Germline V lookup: CDR1 SGHDT, CDR2 YYEEEE. The V and J ends lost 4 bases and 4 bases, in that order; junction bases with no gene match: 8. CDR3 protein: CASSAVRTGYEQYF. The CDR3 DNA follows: TGTGCCAGCAGCGCCGTAAGGACAGGTTACGAGCAGTACTTC.

The chain carries TRBV3-1 (or the pseudogene TRBV3-2) and TRBJ2-1; 8 nucleotides agree with TRBD2. Germline V gives CDR1 LGHDT, CDR2 YNNKEL (reference sequence). Trimming removed 0 bases from V and 5 bases from J; junction bases left unmatched: 6. CDR3 size: 16 residues. CDR3 loop: CASSQDLWRGDNEQFF. The CDR3 DNA reads as TGTGCCAGCAGCCAAGATCTCTGGCGGGGGGACAATGAGCAGTTCTTC.

V usage is TRBV19 and J usage is TRBJ2-2, with 7 nucleotides matching TRBD2. CDR3 size: 15 residues. Trimming at V came to 4 bases and at J to 0 bases, leaving 2 bases not matched to a gene. From germline, CDR1 is LNHDA and CDR2 SQIVND (reference sequence). CDR3 DNA: TGTGCCAGTAGTAGGCGGGGGACGAACACCGGGGAGCTGTTTTTT. This encodes CASSRRGTNTGELFF.

This clone was counted a single time. The chain uses TRBV25-1 and TRBJ1-2; 8 bases agree with TRBD1. CDR3 size: 15 residues. V dropped 3 bases and J dropped 2; count of bases not matched to a gene: 5. Germline values: CDR1 MGHDK, CDR2 SYGVNS. CDR3 loop: CASSDTRQGNYGYTF. The CDR3 DNA sequence: TGTGCCAGCAGTGACACCCGACAGGGGAACTATGGCTACACCTTC.

This clone was recorded a few times. The chain is built from TRBV7-3 and TRBJ2-2; D is uncertain. Germline CDR1 and CDR2: SGHTA and FQGTGA. This CDR3 has 15 residues. Trimming cost V 1 base and J 6 bases, with 12 bases left between them. CDR3 DNA sequence: TGTGCCAGCAGCTTAAGCCCCCGCTATCCCGGGGAGCTGTTTTTT. Translation gives CASSLSPRYPGELFF.

This clone was counted once. The chain uses TRBV7-2 and TRBJ1-2; D possibly corresponds to TRBD1 (5 bases). V lost 1 base and J lost 2, with 11 bases in between. CDR1 and CDR2 from the germline V gene are SGHTA and FQGNSA. There are 15 residues in the CDR3. The CDR3 DNA sequence: TGTGCCAGCAGCTTAGTGTCCCAGGGAAACTATGGCTACACCTTC. It encodes CASSLVSQGNYGYTF.

J is TRBJ1-2 and V is TRBV5-4; TRBD1 agrees at 8 bases. V lost 7 bases and J lost 0; bases outside the gene matches: 8. CDR1 is SGHNT, CDR2 YYREEE, per germline (reference sequence). The CDR3 contains 15 residues. CDR3 sequence: CASGRTGIANYGYTF. The CDR3 DNA is TGTGCCAGCGGTAGGACAGGGATAGCTAACTATGGCTACACCTTC.

This chain links TRBV3-1 (or the pseudogene TRBV3-2) with TRBJ2-3; D not certain. This CDR3 spans 12 amino acids. Trimming removed 3 bases at V and 4 bases at J, with 5 bases between. Germline CDR1 is LGHDT and CDR2 is YNNKEL (reference sequence). The CDR3 protein is CASSHWPDTQYF. The CDR3 nucleotides are TGTGCCAGCAGCCATTGGCCAGATACGCAGTATTTT.